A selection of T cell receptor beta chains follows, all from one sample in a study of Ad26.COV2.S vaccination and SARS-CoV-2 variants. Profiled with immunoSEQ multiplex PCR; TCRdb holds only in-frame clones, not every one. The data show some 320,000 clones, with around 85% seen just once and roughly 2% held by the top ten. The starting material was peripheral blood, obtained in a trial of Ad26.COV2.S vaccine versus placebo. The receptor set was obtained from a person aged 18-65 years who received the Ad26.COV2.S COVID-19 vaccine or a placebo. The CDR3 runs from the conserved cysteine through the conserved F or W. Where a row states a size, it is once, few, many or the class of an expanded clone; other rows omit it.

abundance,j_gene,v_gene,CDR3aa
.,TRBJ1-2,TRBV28,CASSIPRGYYGYTF
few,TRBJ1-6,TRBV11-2,CASSPRYRGAYNSPLHF
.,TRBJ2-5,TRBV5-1,CASSFETGGLETQYF
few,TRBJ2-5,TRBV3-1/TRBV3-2,CASSAVGTSFGTQYF
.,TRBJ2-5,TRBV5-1,CASSLVGARETQYF
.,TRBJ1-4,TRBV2,CASRLQGDGGEKLFF
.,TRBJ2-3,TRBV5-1,CASSLGTATDTQYF
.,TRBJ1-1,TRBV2,CASRLDTLGTEAFF
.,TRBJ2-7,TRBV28,CASSLFAYEQYF
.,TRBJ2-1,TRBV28,CASRKIEQFF
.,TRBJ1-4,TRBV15,CATSGARWSSDEKLFF